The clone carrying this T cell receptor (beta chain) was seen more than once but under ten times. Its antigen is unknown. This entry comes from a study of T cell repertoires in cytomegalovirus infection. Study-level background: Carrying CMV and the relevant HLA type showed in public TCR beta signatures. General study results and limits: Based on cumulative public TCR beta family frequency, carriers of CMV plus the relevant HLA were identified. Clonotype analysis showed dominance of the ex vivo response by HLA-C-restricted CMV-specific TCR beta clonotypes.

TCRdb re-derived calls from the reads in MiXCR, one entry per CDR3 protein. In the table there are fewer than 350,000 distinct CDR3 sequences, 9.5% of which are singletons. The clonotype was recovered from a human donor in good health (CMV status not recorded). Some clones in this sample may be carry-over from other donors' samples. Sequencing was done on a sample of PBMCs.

For the CDR3, the DNA is TGTGCCAGCCGTATTCTTAGCGGGACGAACACCGGGGAGCTGTTTTTT. Its translation is CASRILSGTNTGELFF. The genes are TRBV7-2 and TRBJ2-2, with 8 nucleotides matching TRBD2. Per germline, CDR1 SGHTA and CDR2 FQGNSA. This CDR3 contains 16 residues. V lost 8 bases to trimming and J lost 0 bases; unmatched junction nucleotides: 8.